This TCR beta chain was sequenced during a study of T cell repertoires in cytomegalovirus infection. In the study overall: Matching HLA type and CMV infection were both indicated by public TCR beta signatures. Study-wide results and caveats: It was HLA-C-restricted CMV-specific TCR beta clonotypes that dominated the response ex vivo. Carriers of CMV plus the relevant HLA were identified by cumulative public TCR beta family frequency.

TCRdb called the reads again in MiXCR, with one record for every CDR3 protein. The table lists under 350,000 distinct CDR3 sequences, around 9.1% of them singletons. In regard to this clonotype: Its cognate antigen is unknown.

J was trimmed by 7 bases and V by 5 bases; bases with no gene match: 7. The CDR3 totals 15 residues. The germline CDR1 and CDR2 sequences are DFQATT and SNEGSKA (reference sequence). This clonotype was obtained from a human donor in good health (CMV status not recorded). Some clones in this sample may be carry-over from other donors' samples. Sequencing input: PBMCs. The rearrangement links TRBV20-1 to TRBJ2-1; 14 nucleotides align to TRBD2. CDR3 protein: CSALGTSGGSNEQFF. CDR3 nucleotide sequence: TGCAGTGCTCTTGGGACTAGCGGGGGCTCTAATGAGCAGTTCTTC.